A single T cell receptor beta chain is shown here with its context. What it binds is not known. CDR3 length: 13 residues. V shed 6 bases and J 7 bases; nucleotides not matched to a gene: 7. CDR1 is MNHEY and CDR2 is SVGAGI in the germline V gene. The data belong to a study of T cell responses to AZD1222 COVID-19 vaccine. The method was immunoSEQ multiplex PCR; TCRdb's version includes in-frame clones alone and lacks a portion of them. The sample includes 180,000 or so clones, about 93% of them seen just once. The study's findings and limits: Baseline serology detected seropositivity in only six or seven AZD1222 recipients.

V usage is TRBV6-5 and J usage is TRBJ1-1, with 8 bases lining up with TRBD1. This material consisted of peripheral blood, taken 28 days after the second AZD1222 dose. This receptor was identified in an adult who received the AZD1222 COVID-19 vaccine. The CDR3 protein is CASSAQGAGEAFF. CDR3 nucleotides: TGTGCCAGCAGCGCTCAGGGGGCCGGTGAAGCTTTCTTT.